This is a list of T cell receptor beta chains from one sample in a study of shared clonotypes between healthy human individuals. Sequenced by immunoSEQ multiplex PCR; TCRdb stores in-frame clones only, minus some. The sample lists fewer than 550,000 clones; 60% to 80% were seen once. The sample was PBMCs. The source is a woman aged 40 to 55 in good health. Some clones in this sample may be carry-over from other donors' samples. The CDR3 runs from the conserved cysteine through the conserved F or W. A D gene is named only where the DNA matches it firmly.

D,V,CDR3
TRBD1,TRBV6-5,CASREGQVQETQYF
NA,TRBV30,CAWRQTAGSNEQFF
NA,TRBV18,CASSPNNEQYF
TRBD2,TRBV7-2,CASSFGIAGVYEQYF
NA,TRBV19,CASSILPSSGANVLTF
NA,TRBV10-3,CAISEPKRPGYTF
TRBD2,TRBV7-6,CASSGTSGQFYNEQFF
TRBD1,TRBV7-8,CASGDRVADTQYF
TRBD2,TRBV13,CASSSRDYDYEQYF
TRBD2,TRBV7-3,CASSQPIAGGFDEQFF
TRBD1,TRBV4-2,CASSPLSGQGGEKLFF
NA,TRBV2,CASYQGSSYNSPLHF
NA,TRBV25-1,CASMTDASTDTQYF
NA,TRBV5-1,CASSLAATTYNEQFF
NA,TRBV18,CASSPLQETSTDTQYF
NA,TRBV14,CASSQNLLDIEQYF
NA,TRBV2,CASSEAFGGSKNIQYF
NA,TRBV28,CASIDDGGSYEQYF
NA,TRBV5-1,CASSLVGSGNTIYF
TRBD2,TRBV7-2,CASSYLAGGPVDTQYF
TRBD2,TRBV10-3,CAISESPGGGRAYNEQFF
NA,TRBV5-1,CASSLARFLGESYEQYF
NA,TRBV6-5,CASSPSRATYEQYF
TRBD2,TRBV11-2,CASSLDASGNTGELFF
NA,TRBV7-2,CASSAGGVLGKETQYF
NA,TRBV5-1,CASSLVAEDIQYF
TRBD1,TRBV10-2,CASSGAGQDKNIQYF
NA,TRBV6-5,CASSYTAGAGNTIYF
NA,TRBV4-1,CASSPGLGSYEQFF
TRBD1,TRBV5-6,CASSPTGGAFHGYTF
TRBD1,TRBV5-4,CASSLGGGQIYTEAFF
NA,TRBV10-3,CAISAGVDQPQHF
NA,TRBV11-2,CASSLGSRNEKLFF
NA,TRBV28,CASNLRARNTEAFF
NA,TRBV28,CASSPPGIRIDEQYF
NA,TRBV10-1,CASSESGYEQYF
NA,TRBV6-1,CASSEYGESSPLHF
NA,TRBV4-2,CASSQVGSRAFF
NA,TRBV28,CASSSPQEEQYF
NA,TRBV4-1,CASSQDPQGNQPQHF
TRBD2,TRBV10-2,CASSETSGTYEQYF
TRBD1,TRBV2,CASRPGTGGETQYF
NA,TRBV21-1,CASTLGRGAENIQYF
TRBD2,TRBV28,CASSLSGGLYEQYF
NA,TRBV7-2,CASSPNRGRGYGYTF
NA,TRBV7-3,CASSLSGDSGTDTQYF
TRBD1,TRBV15,CATSGDRGFGNTIYF
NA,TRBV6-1,CASSQQVSGPYEQYF
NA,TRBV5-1,CASKSSLATNEKLFF
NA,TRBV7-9,CASSLARGGETQYF
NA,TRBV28,CASSLDLNYSNQPQHF
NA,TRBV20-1,CSASGTFGYTF
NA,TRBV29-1,CSVGGIPKAFF
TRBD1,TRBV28,CASSSTTGTGYEQYF